A selection of T cell receptor beta chains follows, all from one sample in a study of blood T cell repertoires in COVID-19. Clones were sequenced by immunoSEQ multiplex PCR, and TCRdb holds only the in-frame ones, with some missing. The table records 280,000 or so clones, over 75% of them present only once. Specimen: peripheral blood. These receptors were obtained from a human donor in a cohort sampled during active COVID-19. Both conserved end residues are part of each CDR3. D genes are given only for firm matches. A clone size is listed for some rows: how often the clone was seen (once, few, many), or a class if it is expanded.

TRBV19	13	.	TRBJ2-1	.	TGTGCCAGTAGTACTACTAAGCTGTCTGAGCAGTTCTTC	CASSTTKLSEQFF
TRBV11-3	15	.	TRBJ2-3	.	TGTGCCAGCAGCTTAGATGCAGGGAGCACAGATACGCAGTATTTT	CASSLDAGSTDTQYF
TRBV18	14	.	TRBJ1-5	.	TGTGCCAGCTCCCCTCAGGGTAGCAATCAGCCCCAGCATTTT	CASSPQGSNQPQHF
TRBV14	14	once	TRBJ2-3	.	TGTGCCAGCAGCCAAGTTACATTCACAGATACGCAGTATTTT	CASSQVTFTDTQYF
TRBV27	14	.	TRBJ1-6	.	TGTGCCAGCAGTTTTCAGGGTGCAAATTCACCCCTCCACTTT	CASSFQGANSPLHF
TRBV10-1	13	.	TRBJ1-2	.	TGCGCCAGCAGTGGTGGAGGGAACTATGGCTACACCTTC	CASSGGGNYGYTF
TRBV21-1	17	.	TRBJ1-5	.	TGTGCCAGCAGCAAGGACAGCCCAGTCGATAGCAATCAGCCCCAGCATTTT	CASSKDSPVDSNQPQHF
TRBV7-3	15	.	TRBJ2-1	.	TGTGCCAGCAGCTTATCGGGAAACTCCTACAATGAGCAGTTCTTC	CASSLSGNSYNEQFF
TRBV7-2	16	.	TRBJ2-7	TRBD1	TGTGCCAGCAGCTTAGACGGGACAGGCAGTACCTACGAGCAGTACTTC	CASSLDGTGSTYEQYF
TRBV5-6	15	.	TRBJ2-3	.	TGTGCCAGCACCCTCCGGAGGGGTTACACAGATACGCAGTATTTT	CASTLRRGYTDTQYF
TRBV9	18	.	TRBJ2-1	TRBD2	TGTGCCAGCAGCGTAGATCCGGCACTAGCGGGAGAGGCGAATGAGCAGTTCTTC	CASSVDPALAGEANEQFF
TRBV6-2/TRBV6-3	16	.	TRBJ2-3	TRBD2	TGTGCCAGCAGCCCGACTAGCGGGAGCAATCGAGATACGCAGTATTTT	CASSPTSGSNRDTQYF
TRBV18	16	.	TRBJ2-1	TRBD2	TGTGCCAGCTTCGTGAGCGGGGAATGGGGCTACAATGAGCAGTTCTTC	CASFVSGEWGYNEQFF
TRBV11-2	12	.	TRBJ2-5	.	TGTGCCAGCAGCTTTACTCGAGAGACCCAGTACTTC	CASSFTRETQYF
TRBV7-8	16	few	TRBJ1-4	.	TGTGCCAGCAGCGCCCATCCCCCCAGGGTAAATGAAAAACTGTTTTTT	CASSAHPPRVNEKLFF